What follows are 17 T cell receptor beta chains derived from one specimen sequenced in a study of regulatory T cells in long-lasting Graves disease. The time point denotes: newly diagnosed GD, antithyroid drugs for less than 3 months. The TCR library was made from RNA that had been extracted from PBMCs in TRIzol. Library construction for TCR beta used iRepertoire HTBI primers and Arm-PCR of CDR3 regions. TCRdb called the multiplex PCR reads again in MiXCR, with one record for every CDR3 protein. The table includes more than 400,000 distinct CDR3 sequences, about a sixth detected once. These data also featured in a second study, about T cells in Graves' hyperthyroidism and ophthalmopathy.

The specimen was peripheral blood mononuclear cells (PBMCs), collected at new diagnosis, from a patient treated with antithyroid drugs. All receptors come from a woman in her 30s with Graves disease.

Many counts were recorded for this clonotype. The chain is built from TRBV6-9 and TRBJ2-5; D perhaps matches TRBD2 (6 bases). V dropped 4 bases and J dropped 4 bases, with 10 bases sitting between them. This CDR3 is 13 amino acids long. Germline V gene sequence: CDR1 MNHGY, CDR2 SVAAGI. The CDR3 DNA reads TGTGCCAGCAGTTCCCCCGGGGGAGAGACCCAGTACTTC. Translating it yields CASSSPGGETQYF.

In its sample, this clonotype was seen many times. This chain joins TRBV7-2 and TRBJ2-3; D not certain. Looked up from germline, CDR1 is SGHTA and CDR2 is FQGNSA. The CDR3 is made up of 15 amino acids. The V end lost 4 bases, the J end lost 2 bases, and 13 bases lay between the germline ends. The CDR3 DNA reads as TGTGCCAGCAGCTACCTTGGGCTCTACACAGATACGCAGTATTTT. Encoded protein: CASSYLGLYTDTQYF.

The V and J genes are TRBV4-1 and TRBJ2-5; 9 bases agree with TRBD1. Germline CDR1 reads MGHRA; CDR2 reads YSYEKL. J lost 4 bases, V lost 0 bases, and 12 bases had no gene match. This CDR3 has 18 amino acids. CDR3: CASSQDHLGTGKGETQYF. The CDR3 DNA follows: TGCGCCAGCAGCCAAGATCACTTAGGGACAGGGAAGGGAGAGACCCAGTACTTC.

This chain joins TRBV6-1 and TRBJ1-1, with 7 positions matching TRBD1. The CDR3 runs to 15 residues. Per germline, CDR1 MNHNS and CDR2 SASEGT. After removal of 5 bases from V and 4 bases from J, the junction contained 10 bases not matched to a gene. As DNA, the CDR3 is TGTGCCAGCAGTAAGGACAGGATATTTGGCACTGAAGCTTTCTTT. Protein sequence: CASSKDRIFGTEAFF.

This clonotype was seen ten or more times. The genes are TRBV6-1 and TRBJ2-3; unclear D gene. The CDR3 loop spans 15 amino acids. The germline V gene has CDR1 MNHNS and CDR2 SASEGT. V shed 5 bases and J shed 4 bases, with 16 bases lying between them. The CDR3 nucleotides are TGTGCCAGCAGTCCCGCCCTACTCCAGGCAGATACGCAGTATTTT. Translated, it gives CASSPALLQADTQYF.

This rearrangement joins TRBV4-3 to TRBJ1-1; no clear D gene. V was pared by 0 bases and J by 1 base, with 12 bases between. CDR1 and CDR2 from the germline V gene are LGHNA and YSLEER. This CDR3 has 16 residues. CDR3 bases: TGCGCCAGCAGCCAAGATCTCAACAACGCGAACACTGAAGCTTTCTTT. Its protein is CASSQDLNNANTEAFF.

The CDR3 loop reads CASSHRQETNTEAFF. The CDR3 DNA reads TGCGCCAGCAGCCATCGACAGGAGACGAACACTGAAGCTTTCTTT. The chain employs TRBV4-1 and TRBJ1-1; perhaps TRBD1 as D (6 bases). V shed 3 bases and J shed 1 base, with 12 bases lying between them. The CDR3 extends over 15 amino acids. Germline CDR1 is MGHRA and CDR2 is YSYEKL.

In this sample, this clonotype turned up many times. The genes are TRBV10-3 and TRBJ2-1; TRBD2 matches at 8 bases. V gave up 4 bases and J gave up 8 bases; unmatched junction bases: 7. CDR3 length equals 14 residues. CDR1 and CDR2 from the germline V gene are ENHRY and SYGVKD. CDR3 loop: CAISVMREEDEQFF. For the CDR3, the DNA is TGTGCCATCAGTGTCATGCGGGAGGAGGATGAGCAGTTCTTC.

This clonotype was counted ten times or more. The V gene is TRBV6-2 or TRBV6-3, the J gene TRBJ2-1; 10 nucleotides agree with TRBD2. CDR1 and CDR2 (germline): MNHEY, SVGEGT. V was pared by 5 bases and J by 7 bases, with 5 bases of the junction left unmatched. CDR3 length: 14 amino acids. DNA for the CDR3: TGTGCCAGCAGTCTAGCGGGAGACTTAAATGAGCAGTTCTTC. Its protein product is CASSLAGDLNEQFF.

This clonotype was counted only a few times. The V call is TRBV29-1, the J call TRBJ1-1, with D tentatively TRBD1 (6 bases). The CDR3 totals 13 residues. Germline V CDR1 and CDR2: SQVTM, ANQGSEA. Trimming left V 7 bases short and J 4 bases short, with 16 bases between. CDR3 nucleotides: TGCAGCGCTGAGAACAGGGCTACCACTGAAGCTTTCTTT. Translating it yields CSAENRATTEAFF.

There are many counts of this clonotype. This chain connects TRBV28 to TRBJ2-1; the match to TRBD2 covers 7 bases. The germline gives CDR1 MDHEN, CDR2 SYDVKM. This CDR3 region has 15 residues. J lost 7 bases, V lost 7 bases, and 13 bases had no gene match. The CDR3 loop is CASNARELALNEQFF. The CDR3 bases are TGTGCCAGCAACGCTCGCGAACTAGCGTTGAATGAGCAGTTCTTC.

In its sample, this clonotype was seen many times. This rearrangement joins TRBV20-1 to TRBJ2-7; 8 nucleotides line up with TRBD2. V shed 3 bases, J shed 4 bases, and the junction held 5 bases outside the gene matches. The CDR3 is made up of 13 amino acids. Germline V gene data show CDR1 as DFQATT and CDR2 as SNEGSKA (reference sequence). The CDR3 sequence: CSASTSGPYEQYF. The DNA of the CDR3 is TGCAGTGCTAGCACTAGCGGCCCGTACGAGCAGTACTTC.

This clonotype has ten or more counts. The rearrangement joins TRBV20-1 to TRBJ2-7; D is possibly TRBD1 (6 bases). Trimming pared 6 bases from V and 1 base from J, leaving 13 bases between. CDR3 length equals 13 residues. CDR1 and CDR2 (germline): DFQATT, SNEGSKA (reference sequence). The DNA for the CDR3 is TGCAGTGCACGGGACGGACAGTCCTACGAGCAGTACTTC. Protein: CSARDGQSYEQYF.

This clonotype came up once. A read error may be the cause here, since a much bigger clone is one base away. The rearrangement joins TRBV24-1 to TRBJ2-1; 7 bases line up with TRBD2. J was trimmed by 12 bases and V by 4 bases; bases with no gene match: 17. The CDR3 runs to 16 residues. Germline V gives CDR1 KGHDR, CDR2 SFDVKD. The CDR3 is CATSDPGTMELSGQFF. The CDR3 region has the DNA TGTGCCACCAGTGACCCCGGGACTATGGAGCTGAGTGGGCAGTTCTTC.

Comment on this clonotype: A far larger clone is only one base removed, so a read error is likely. The V and J genes are TRBV7-9 and TRBJ2-3; D unresolved. From germline, CDR1 is SEHNR and CDR2 FQNEAQ (reference sequence). CDR3 length equals 12 residues. The DNA of the CDR3 is TGTGCCAGCAACTTAGACACAGATACGCAGTATTTT. This translates into CASNLDTDTQYF.

This clonotype showed up just a few times. This rearrangement joins TRBV5-4 to TRBJ2-1; 9 bases line up with TRBD1. The V gene end was trimmed by 4 bases and the J gene end by 5 bases; junction bases not matched to a gene: 10. Germline CDR1 SGHNT, CDR2 YYREEE (reference sequence). The CDR3 sequence is 16 residues long. CDR3 sequence: CASSPYGDRVDNEQFF. CDR3 sequence (DNA): TGTGCCAGCAGCCCATACGGGGACAGGGTGGACAATGAGCAGTTCTTC.

The chain is built from TRBV19 and TRBJ1-4; D remains unclear. Looked up from germline, CDR1 is LNHDA and CDR2 is SQIVND (reference sequence). Trimming cost V 4 bases and J 0 bases, with 12 bases left between them. This CDR3 contains 16 residues. In nucleotides, the CDR3 is TGTGCCAGTAGTACCCCGGGGTCTGCAACTAATGAAAAACTGTTTTTT. This encodes CASSTPGSATNEKLFF.